This is a list of T cell receptor beta chains from one sample in a study of blood T cell repertoires in COVID-19. Measured with immunoSEQ multiplex PCR; TCRdb has only the in-frame clones, and not every one. The sample yields over 300,000 clones, roughly nine tenths seen once. The specimen was peripheral blood. These receptors were taken from a young man who had recovered from COVID-19. Each CDR3 is given with its conserved first and last residue. Fields, in order: J gene, D gene, V gene, clone size, CDR3 protein, CDR3 DNA. The D gene is left open where the match is weak. Not all rows give a size; the values are once, few, many and, for expanded clones, a class.

TRBJ2-5 | TRBD1 | TRBV27 | NA | CASSPDRGETQYF | TGTGCCAGCAGCCCTGACAGGGGCGAGACCCAGTACTTC
TRBJ2-3 | NA | TRBV4-1 | NA | CASSLPGEDTQYF | TGCGCCAGCAGCCTTCCAGGGGAAGACACGCAGTATTTT
TRBJ1-1 | NA | TRBV11-1 | once | CASSFSGSYSEAFF | TGTGCCAGCAGCTTCAGTGGGAGCTACTCCGAAGCTTTCTTT
TRBJ2-2 | NA | TRBV7-2 | NA | CASRLEVYTGELFF | TGTGCCAGCAGGCTAGAAGTCTACACCGGGGAGCTGTTTTTT
TRBJ2-5 | TRBD1 | TRBV6-5 | NA | CASRLTGTGETQYF | TGTGCCAGCAGGCTGACGGGGACAGGGGAGACCCAGTACTTC
TRBJ2-6 | NA | TRBV6-1 | NA | CASSEASLFSGANVLTF | TGTGCCAGCAGTGAAGCGAGCCTATTCTCTGGGGCCAACGTCCTGACTTTC
TRBJ2-7 | NA | TRBV19 | NA | CASSIRGQGGSYEQYF | TGTGCCAGTAGTATTAGGGGGCAGGGAGGATCCTACGAGCAGTACTTC
TRBJ2-3 | NA | TRBV19 | NA | CASSSKRGTDTQYF | TGTGCCAGTAGCTCGAAGCGGGGCACAGATACGCAGTATTTT
TRBJ2-1 | NA | TRBV6-5 | NA | CASSSPNEQFF | TGTGCCAGCAGTTCCCCGAATGAGCAGTTCTTC
TRBJ1-3 | NA | TRBV5-8 | few | CASSPGVAGNTIYF | TGTGCCAGCAGCCCAGGGGTTGCTGGAAACACCATATATTTT